This entry concerns a single TCR beta chain. As yet, its antigen is unknown. Germline-derived CDR1 and CDR2 are DFQATT and SNEGSKA (reference sequence). V gave up 3 bases and J gave up 2 bases; unmatched junction bases: 8. This CDR3 is built from 15 residues. Then a second PCR, running roughly 7 to 11 cycles, was carried out with a sample-barcoded 5' primer and a J-beta primer mix. TCRdb re-called the 5' RACE reads with MiXCR, one entry per CDR3 protein. The table shows more than 800,000 distinct CDR3 sequences, with more than 40% occurring only once. This specimen comes from a study of blood T cells in healthy people across ages. Study results and limitations: Compared with aged donors, long-lived donors showed fewer expanded clones, suggesting selection.

Sequenced material: blood. V usage is TRBV20-1 and J usage is TRBJ2-3, with 7 bases aligning to TRBD2. The clonotype originates from a woman aged 60-75 years in good health. The CDR3 bases are TGCAGTGCTAGTAATAGCGGGTCTAACACAGATACGCAGTATTTT. Its protein is CSASNSGSNTDTQYF.